The 3 T cell receptor beta chains given below trace back to one sample, sequenced in a study of blood T cell repertoires in COVID-19. Produced via immunoSEQ multiplex PCR; TCRdb's table is partial and in-frame only. The sample lists about 260,000 clones, 85% to 90% occurring once. Sample: peripheral blood. These receptor sequences come from a woman in her thirties or forties who had recovered from COVID-19.

J is TRBJ1-5 and V is TRBV5-4, with D tentatively TRBD1 (5 bases). Germline assignment: CDR1 SGHNT and CDR2 YYREEE (reference sequence). CDR3 length: 13 amino acids. The V gene lost 4 bases and the J gene lost 4 bases, with 9 bases spanning the gap. Here the CDR3 DNA reads TGTGCCAGCAGCGTAAACAGGAATCAGCCCCAGCATTTT. Its protein is CASSVNRNQPQHF.

The rearrangement links TRBV5-6 to TRBJ2-5; the D gene is possibly TRBD1 (6 bases). There are 13 residues in the CDR3. Germline CDR1 reads SGHDT; CDR2 reads YYEEEE. The V end was cut by 4 bases, the J end by 2 bases, with 9 bases between. The CDR3: CASSRGQQETQYF. The DNA of the CDR3 is TGTGCCAGCAGCCGAGGACAGCAAGAGACCCAGTACTTC.

CDR3 bases: TGTGCCTGGAGTGTGACCTTCGGGACTGAAGCTTTCTTT. Translating gives CAWSVTFGTEAFF. This sequence joins TRBV30 and TRBJ1-1; D unresolved. The CDR3 extends over 13 amino acids. V lost 0 bases to trimming and J lost 5 bases, with 10 bases between them. The V gene's germline CDR1 is GTSNPN and CDR2 SVGIG (reference sequence).